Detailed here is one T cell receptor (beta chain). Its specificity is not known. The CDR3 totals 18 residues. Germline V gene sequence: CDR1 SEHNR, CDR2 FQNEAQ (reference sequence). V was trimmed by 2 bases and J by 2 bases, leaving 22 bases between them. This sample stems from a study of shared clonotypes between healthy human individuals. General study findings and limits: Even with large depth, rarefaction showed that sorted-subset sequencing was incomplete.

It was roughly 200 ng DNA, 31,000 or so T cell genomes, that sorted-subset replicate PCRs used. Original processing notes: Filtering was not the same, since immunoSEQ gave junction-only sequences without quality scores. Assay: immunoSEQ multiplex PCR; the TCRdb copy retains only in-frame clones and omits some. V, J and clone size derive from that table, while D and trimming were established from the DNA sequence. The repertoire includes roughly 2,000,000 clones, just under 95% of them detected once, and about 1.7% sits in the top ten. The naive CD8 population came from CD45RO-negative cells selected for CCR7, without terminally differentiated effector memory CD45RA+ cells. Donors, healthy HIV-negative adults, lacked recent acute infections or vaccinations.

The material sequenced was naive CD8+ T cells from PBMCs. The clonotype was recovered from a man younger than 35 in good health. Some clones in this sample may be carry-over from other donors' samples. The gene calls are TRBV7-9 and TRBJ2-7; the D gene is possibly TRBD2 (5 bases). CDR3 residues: CASSLQDVSWAGTYEQYF. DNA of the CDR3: TGTGCCAGCAGCTTACAAGACGTCAGTTGGGCCGGGACCTACGAGCAGTACTTC.